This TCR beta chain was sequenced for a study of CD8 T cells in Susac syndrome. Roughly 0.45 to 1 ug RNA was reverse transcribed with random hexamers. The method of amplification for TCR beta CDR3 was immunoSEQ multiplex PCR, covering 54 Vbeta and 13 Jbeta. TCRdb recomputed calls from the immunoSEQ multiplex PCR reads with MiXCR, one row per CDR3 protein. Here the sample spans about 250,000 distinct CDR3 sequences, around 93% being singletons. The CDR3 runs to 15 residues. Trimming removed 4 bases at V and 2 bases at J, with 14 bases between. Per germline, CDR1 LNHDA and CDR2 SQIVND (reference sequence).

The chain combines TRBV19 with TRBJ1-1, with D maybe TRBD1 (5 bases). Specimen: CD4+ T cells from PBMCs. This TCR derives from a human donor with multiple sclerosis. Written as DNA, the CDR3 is TGTGCCAGTAGTAGGACGGGACGGATAAACACTGAAGCTTTCTTT. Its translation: CASSRTGRINTEAFF.